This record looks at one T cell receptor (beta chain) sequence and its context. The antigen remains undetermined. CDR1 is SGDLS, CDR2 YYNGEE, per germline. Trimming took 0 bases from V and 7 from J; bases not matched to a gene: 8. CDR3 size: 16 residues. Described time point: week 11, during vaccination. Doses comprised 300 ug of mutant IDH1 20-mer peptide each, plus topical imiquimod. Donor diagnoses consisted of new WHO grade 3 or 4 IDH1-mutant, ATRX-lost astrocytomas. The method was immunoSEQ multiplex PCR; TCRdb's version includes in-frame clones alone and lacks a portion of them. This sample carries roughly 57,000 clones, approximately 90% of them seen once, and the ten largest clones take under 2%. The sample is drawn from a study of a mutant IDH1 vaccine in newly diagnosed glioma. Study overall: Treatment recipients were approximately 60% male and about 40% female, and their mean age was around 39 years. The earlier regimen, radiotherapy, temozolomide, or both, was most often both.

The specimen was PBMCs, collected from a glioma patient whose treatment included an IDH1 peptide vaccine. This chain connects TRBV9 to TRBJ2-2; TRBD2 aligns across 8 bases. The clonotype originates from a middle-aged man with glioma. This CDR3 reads CASSVVASGRVGELFF. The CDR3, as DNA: TGTGCCAGCAGCGTAGTGGCCAGCGGGAGAGTCGGGGAGCTGTTTTTT.